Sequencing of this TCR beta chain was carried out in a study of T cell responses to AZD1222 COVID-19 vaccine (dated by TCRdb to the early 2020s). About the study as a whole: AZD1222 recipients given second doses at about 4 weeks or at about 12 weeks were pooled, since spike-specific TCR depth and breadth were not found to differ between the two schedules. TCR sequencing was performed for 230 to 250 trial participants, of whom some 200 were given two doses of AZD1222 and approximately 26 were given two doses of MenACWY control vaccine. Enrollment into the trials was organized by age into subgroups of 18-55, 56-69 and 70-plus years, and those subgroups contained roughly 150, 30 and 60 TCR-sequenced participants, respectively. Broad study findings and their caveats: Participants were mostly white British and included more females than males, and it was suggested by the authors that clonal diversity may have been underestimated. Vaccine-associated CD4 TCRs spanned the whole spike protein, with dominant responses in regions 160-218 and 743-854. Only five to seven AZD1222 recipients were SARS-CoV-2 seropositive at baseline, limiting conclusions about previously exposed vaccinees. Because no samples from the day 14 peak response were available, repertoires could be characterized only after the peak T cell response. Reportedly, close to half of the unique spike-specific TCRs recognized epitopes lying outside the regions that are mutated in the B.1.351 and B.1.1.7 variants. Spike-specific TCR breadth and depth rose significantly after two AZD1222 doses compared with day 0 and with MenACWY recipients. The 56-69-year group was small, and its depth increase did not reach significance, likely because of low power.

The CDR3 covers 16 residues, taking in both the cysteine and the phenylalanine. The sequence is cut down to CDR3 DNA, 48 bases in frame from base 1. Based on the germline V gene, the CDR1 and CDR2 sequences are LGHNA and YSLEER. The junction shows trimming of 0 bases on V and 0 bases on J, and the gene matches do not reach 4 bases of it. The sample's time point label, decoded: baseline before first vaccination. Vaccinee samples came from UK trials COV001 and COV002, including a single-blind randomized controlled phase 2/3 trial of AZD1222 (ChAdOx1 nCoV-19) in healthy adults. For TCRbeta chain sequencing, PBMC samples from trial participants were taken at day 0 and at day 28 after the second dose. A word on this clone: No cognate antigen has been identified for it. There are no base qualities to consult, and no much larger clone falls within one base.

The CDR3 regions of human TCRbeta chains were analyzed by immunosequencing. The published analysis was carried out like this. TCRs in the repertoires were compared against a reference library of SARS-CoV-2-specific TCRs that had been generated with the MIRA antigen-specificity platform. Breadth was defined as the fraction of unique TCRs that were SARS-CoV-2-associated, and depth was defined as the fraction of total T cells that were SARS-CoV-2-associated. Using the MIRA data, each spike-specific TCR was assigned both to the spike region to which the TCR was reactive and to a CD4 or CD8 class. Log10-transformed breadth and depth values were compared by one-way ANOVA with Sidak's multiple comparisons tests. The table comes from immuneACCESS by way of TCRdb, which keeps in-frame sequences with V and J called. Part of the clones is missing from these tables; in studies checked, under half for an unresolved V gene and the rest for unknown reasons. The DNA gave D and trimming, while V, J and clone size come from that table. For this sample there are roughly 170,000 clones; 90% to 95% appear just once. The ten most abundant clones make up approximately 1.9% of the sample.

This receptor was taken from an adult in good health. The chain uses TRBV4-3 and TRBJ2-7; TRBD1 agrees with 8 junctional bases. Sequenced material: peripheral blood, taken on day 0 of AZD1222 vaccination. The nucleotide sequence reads TGCGCCAGCAGCCAAGACGGACAGGGAAGCTCCTACGAGCAGTACTTC. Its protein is CASSQDGQGSSYEQYF.